The rows below give T cell receptor beta chains drawn from one sample of a study of T cell responses to AZD1222 COVID-19 vaccine. The table came from immunoSEQ multiplex PCR; TCRdb's copy has only in-frame clones and leaves some out. The data show tens of thousands of clones, 85% seen once. Sample: peripheral blood, taken on day 0 of AZD1222 vaccination. The source of these receptors is an adult in good health. Both conserved end residues are part of each CDR3. The size field is filled for only some rows; it gives once, few, many or a size class.

clone_size: once; j_call: TRBJ1-1; v_call: TRBV7-9; cdr3_aa: CASSPLSGTEAFF
clone_size: -; j_call: TRBJ2-6; v_call: TRBV7-2; cdr3_aa: CASSLAGTGAGANVLTF
clone_size: once; j_call: TRBJ2-3; v_call: TRBV12-5; cdr3_aa: CASGSPGTDTQYF
clone_size: -; j_call: TRBJ2-7; v_call: TRBV20-1; cdr3_aa: CSAKGVLEQYF
clone_size: -; j_call: TRBJ1-2; v_call: TRBV11-3; cdr3_aa: CASSPGGAGYGYTF
clone_size: once; j_call: TRBJ2-7; v_call: TRBV3-1/TRBV3-2; cdr3_aa: CASSQTRGTASYEQYF
clone_size: -; j_call: TRBJ2-2; v_call: TRBV6-5; cdr3_aa: CASSGTGGTGELFF
clone_size: -; j_call: TRBJ1-2; v_call: TRBV2; cdr3_aa: CATLGGGYTF
clone_size: once; j_call: TRBJ1-2; v_call: TRBV2; cdr3_aa: CASSDRVDYGYTF
clone_size: -; j_call: TRBJ2-5; v_call: TRBV3-1/TRBV3-2; cdr3_aa: CASAYARGQETQYF
clone_size: -; j_call: TRBJ2-1; v_call: TRBV12-3/TRBV12-4; cdr3_aa: CASSLDGHNEQFF
clone_size: -; j_call: TRBJ2-3; v_call: TRBV6-1; cdr3_aa: CASSEIAGSTDTQYF
clone_size: -; j_call: TRBJ1-2; v_call: TRBV5-1; cdr3_aa: CASSLGQGGLGYTF
clone_size: -; j_call: TRBJ1-3; v_call: TRBV10-2; cdr3_aa: CASRLSTDGGNTIYF
clone_size: -; j_call: TRBJ2-3; v_call: TRBV6-4; cdr3_aa: CASSETSGTDTQYF
clone_size: -; j_call: TRBJ1-3; v_call: TRBV6-1; cdr3_aa: CASSEVPRVGPGNTIYF
clone_size: few; j_call: TRBJ1-2; v_call: TRBV9; cdr3_aa: CASSGAGYTF
clone_size: -; j_call: TRBJ2-7; v_call: TRBV18; cdr3_aa: CASSPRDGHEQYF
clone_size: -; j_call: TRBJ2-3; v_call: TRBV11-3; cdr3_aa: CASSLGLSADTQYF
clone_size: -; j_call: TRBJ2-7; v_call: TRBV7-8; cdr3_aa: CASSLQGGAAYEQYF
clone_size: few; j_call: TRBJ2-5; v_call: TRBV20-1; cdr3_aa: CSARLLETQYF
clone_size: -; j_call: TRBJ2-1; v_call: TRBV15; cdr3_aa: CATSRDRFGANNEQFF
clone_size: -; j_call: TRBJ1-2; v_call: TRBV6-5; cdr3_aa: CASRGDGANYGYTF
clone_size: -; j_call: TRBJ2-5; v_call: TRBV5-4; cdr3_aa: CASKTGGAKETQYF
clone_size: -; j_call: TRBJ2-7; v_call: TRBV11-2; cdr3_aa: CASSWVTGEFRYEQYF
clone_size: -; j_call: TRBJ2-5; v_call: TRBV5-1; cdr3_aa: CASSTKKWDSFGETQYF
clone_size: -; j_call: TRBJ2-7; v_call: TRBV5-1; cdr3_aa: CASSLNDEQYF
clone_size: -; j_call: TRBJ1-2; v_call: TRBV11-2; cdr3_aa: CASSLGLPRGFGYTF
clone_size: few; j_call: TRBJ2-7; v_call: TRBV10-3; cdr3_aa: CAIRQGATYEQYF
clone_size: -; j_call: TRBJ2-7; v_call: TRBV2; cdr3_aa: CASSGQGPSYEQYF
clone_size: -; j_call: TRBJ1-2; v_call: TRBV19; cdr3_aa: CASSIGRGLYGYTF
clone_size: -; j_call: TRBJ2-3; v_call: TRBV7-2; cdr3_aa: CASGVTRSTDTQYF
clone_size: -; j_call: TRBJ2-3; v_call: TRBV13; cdr3_aa: CASSSQGPHTQYF
clone_size: -; j_call: TRBJ1-1; v_call: TRBV27; cdr3_aa: CASSSEDRPGLGTEAFF
clone_size: few; j_call: TRBJ2-2; v_call: TRBV27; cdr3_aa: CASTQLAGGGNTGELFF
clone_size: -; j_call: TRBJ1-4; v_call: TRBV5-4; cdr3_aa: CASSPGLTTYEKLFF
clone_size: -; j_call: TRBJ2-1; v_call: TRBV5-5; cdr3_aa: CASSSSRGMGLNEQFF
clone_size: few; j_call: TRBJ2-7; v_call: TRBV5-6; cdr3_aa: CASSEPGQGFYEQYF
clone_size: many; j_call: TRBJ1-1; v_call: TRBV20-1; cdr3_aa: CSAGNSIEAFF
clone_size: few; j_call: TRBJ1-1; v_call: TRBV6-2/TRBV6-3; cdr3_aa: CASSRGQTEAFF
clone_size: -; j_call: TRBJ1-2; v_call: TRBV15; cdr3_aa: CATSRDPGGYGYTF
clone_size: -; j_call: TRBJ2-7; v_call: TRBV25-1; cdr3_aa: CASSEAGTGVSEQYF
clone_size: -; j_call: TRBJ2-7; v_call: TRBV11-2; cdr3_aa: CASSHTGDRGYEQYF
clone_size: -; j_call: TRBJ1-4; v_call: TRBV10-3; cdr3_aa: CAIRNGQKLFF
clone_size: medium-sized; j_call: TRBJ1-2; v_call: TRBV25-1; cdr3_aa: CASSFGRAQTF
clone_size: few; j_call: TRBJ2-7; v_call: TRBV4-2; cdr3_aa: CASSQDPRGIMNYEQYF
clone_size: once; j_call: TRBJ1-2; v_call: TRBV11-2; cdr3_aa: CASSSNTNYGYTF
clone_size: once; j_call: TRBJ2-1; v_call: TRBV6-5; cdr3_aa: CASSHSGTIGFF
clone_size: -; j_call: TRBJ2-3; v_call: TRBV5-1; cdr3_aa: CASSLEAGIRTDTQYF